The 32 T cell receptor beta chains below all came from one sample that was sequenced in a study of beta chain features in type 1 diabetes. General observations from the study: The study found moderately but significantly shorter TCRB CDR3s in all four CD4+ subsets of Type 1 diabetes patients.

Of the isolated RNA, all was reverse transcribed, and so the sequenced material was expressed TCRB transcripts. Profiling relied on immunoSEQ multiplex PCR, and the TCRdb table lists in-frame clones only, not all of them. The sample has approximately 730,000 clones, over 10% seen once. These receptors have no identified antigens. The sequencing input was naive CD4+ T cells from blood. The receptors derive from a man younger than 35 with type 1 diabetes.

This clone was seen a handful of times. The gene calls are TRBV27 and TRBJ1-2; D gene uncertain. CDR3 length: 13 amino acids. Per germline, CDR1 MNHEY and CDR2 SMNVEV (reference sequence). The germline V and J ends were trimmed by 3 bases and 8 bases, with 13 bases remaining between them. CDR3 sequence: CASSFDSYGGYTF. The CDR3 DNA is TGTGCCAGCAGTTTCGACTCCTACGGCGGCTACACCTTC.

For this clone: The same CDR3 can be traced to other DNA sequences in this sample. V usage is TRBV9 and J usage is TRBJ2-5, with D unclear. The length of the CDR3 is 13 residues. The ends were cut back, 0 bases at V and 2 bases at J, with 5 bases in the middle. Looked up from germline, CDR1 is SGDLS and CDR2 is YYNGEE. CDR3 residues: CASSVVPQETQYF. In DNA form, the CDR3 reads TGTGCCAGCAGCGTAGTTCCTCAAGAGACCCAGTACTTC. Based on the CDR3 plus reference TRBV9 and TRBJ2-5, the full variable domain is DSGVTQTPKHLITATGQRVTLRCSPRSGDLSVYWYQQSLDQGLQFLIQYYNGEERAKGNILERFSAQQFPDLHSELNLSSLELGDSALYFCASSVVPQETQYFGPGTRLLVL.

This clone was counted a few times. V and J are TRBV14 and TRBJ1-2, with a weak D call TRBD1 (6 bases). The CDR3 length is 14 residues. Germline-derived CDR1 and CDR2 are SGHDN and FVKESK. V was trimmed by 3 bases and J by 3 bases, leaving 11 bases between them. Here the CDR3 reads CASSHVGGDYGYTF. The CDR3 DNA follows: TGTGCCAGCAGCCACGTTGGGGGCGACTATGGCTACACCTTC. The entire variable domain, with the rest obtained from reference TRBV14 and TRBJ1-2, is as follows: EAGVTQFPSHSVIEKGQTVTLRCDPISGHDNLYWYRRVMGKEIKFLLHFVKESKQDESGMPNNRFLAERTGGTYSTLKVQPAELEDSGVYFCASSHVGGDYGYTFGSGTRLTVV.

The chain carries TRBV5-1 and TRBJ1-2, with TRBD1 as a possible D gene (5 bases). CDR3 size: 15 residues. Germline CDR1 is SGHRS and CDR2 is YFSETQ. V was shortened by 6 bases and J by 2 bases, with 17 bases between the two germline ends. This CDR3 reads CASTARGNLNYGYTF. The CDR3 region has the DNA TGCGCCAGCACCGCGAGGGGCAACCTGAACTATGGCTACACCTTC.

This clone showed up just a few times. The chain joins TRBV7-9 to TRBJ1-2, with no clear D. CDR1 and CDR2 (germline): SEHNR, FQNEAQ (reference sequence). The CDR3 loop spans 11 amino acids. Trimming removed 1 base at V and 8 bases at J, with 5 bases between. In nucleotides, the CDR3 is TGTGCCAGCAGCTTAGTGGAAGGCTACACCTTC. Amino acids: CASSLVEGYTF. The whole variable domain, remainder taken from reference TRBV7-9 and TRBJ1-2, is DTGVSQNPRHKITKRGQNVTFRCDPISEHNRLYWYRQTLGQGPEFLTYFQNEAQLEKSRLLSDRFSAERPKGSFSTLEIQRTEQGDSAMYLCASSLVEGYTFGSGTRLTVV.

V gene TRBV14 combines with J gene TRBJ2-1; 7 bases are shared with TRBD2. This CDR3 is 17 amino acids long. The germline V gene has CDR1 SGHDN and CDR2 FVKESK. The V segment lost 1 base and the J segment 3 bases; nucleotides outside the gene matches: 9. CDR3 sequence: CASSQGGSGTIYNEQFF. In nucleotides, the CDR3 is TGTGCCAGCAGCCAAGGAGGATCCGGGACTATCTACAATGAGCAGTTCTTC.

Details on this clone: This CDR3 is also generated by other DNA sequences in the sample. The V call is TRBV30, the J call TRBJ2-3; no reliable D call. Germline CDR1 and CDR2: GTSNPN and SVGIG (reference sequence). The CDR3 is 11 amino acids. The V end was cut by 2 bases, the J end by 6 bases, with 6 bases between. CDR3 nucleotide sequence: TGTGCCTGGAGTAGAGAGGATACGCAGTATTTT. It encodes CAWSREDTQYF.

The rearrangement links TRBV6-6 to TRBJ1-5; TRBD1 agrees at 8 bases. V dropped 4 bases and J dropped 5; count of bases not matched to a gene: 7. Germline CDR1 and CDR2: MNHNY and SVGAGI (reference sequence). CDR3 length: 15 amino acids. For the CDR3, the DNA is TGTGCCAGCAGTTCCGGACAGGGCGCGGATCAGCCCCAGCATTTT. Its translation is CASSSGQGADQPQHF.

V is TRBV6-1 and J is TRBJ2-5, with D unclear. The CDR3 is 13 amino acids. The ends were cut back, 0 bases at V and 4 bases at J, with 6 bases in the middle. CDR1 is MNHNS and CDR2 is SASEGT in the germline V gene. This CDR3 is CASSEAGAETQYF. The CDR3 nucleotides are TGTGCCAGCAGTGAAGCGGGCGCAGAGACCCAGTACTTC.

The chain is built from TRBV29-1 and TRBJ1-1; tentative D call: TRBD1 (5 bases). This CDR3 has 13 amino acids. The ends were cut back, 5 bases at V and 4 bases at J, with 14 bases in the middle. The germline V gene has CDR1 SQVTM and CDR2 ANQGSEA. The CDR3: CSVLAVGGTEAFF. CDR3 nucleotides: TGCAGCGTTCTGGCTGTCGGGGGCACTGAAGCTTTCTTT. The full variable domain, with the rest looked up from reference TRBV29-1 and TRBJ1-1, is SAVISQKPSRDICQRGTSLTIQCQVDSQVTMMFWYRQQPGQSLTLIATANQGSEATYESGFVIDKFPISRPNLTFSTLTVSNMSPEDSSIYLCSVLAVGGTEAFFGQGTRLTVV.

This chain links TRBV7-9 with TRBJ1-2; D is uncertain. Trimming cost V 2 bases and J 5 bases, with 12 bases left between them. CDR1 is SEHNR, CDR2 FQNEAQ, per germline (reference sequence). This CDR3 is 14 amino acids long. The CDR3 sequence is CASSLNRENYGYTF. DNA of the CDR3: TGTGCCAGCAGCTTAAATAGGGAAAATTATGGCTACACCTTC.

This rearrangement joins TRBV5-1 to TRBJ1-5, with D possibly being TRBD1 (5 bases). V dropped 2 bases and J dropped 4 bases, with 10 bases sitting between them. Germline CDR1 SGHRS, CDR2 YFSETQ. This CDR3 comprises 14 residues. This CDR3 reads CASSFSEGNQPQHF. The CDR3 DNA sequence: TGCGCCAGCAGCTTTTCCGAGGGGAATCAGCCCCAGCATTTT.

A few counts support this clone. V is TRBV7-9 and J is TRBJ2-7; 7 bases map to TRBD1. The trim removed 3 bases at V and 2 bases at J, leaving 4 bases unmatched. Germline lookup yields CDR1 SEHNR and CDR2 FQNEAQ (reference sequence). The CDR3 contains 14 residues. The chain's CDR3 is CASSFGTDPYEQYF. For the CDR3, the DNA is TGTGCCAGCAGCTTTGGGACAGACCCCTACGAGCAGTACTTC.

The chain is built from TRBV25-1 and TRBJ2-7, with 10 positions matching TRBD1. There are 14 residues in the CDR3. The V and J ends lost 1 base and 3 bases, in that order; junction bases with no gene match: 0. Germline CDR1 and CDR2: MGHDK and SYGVNS. The CDR3 loop is CASSEWDRGYEQYF. CDR3 bases: TGTGCCAGCAGTGAATGGGACAGGGGCTACGAGCAGTACTTC.

V and J are TRBV28 and TRBJ1-6, with D uncertain. Trimming removed 7 bases at V and 1 base at J, with 14 bases between. Germline loops: CDR1 MDHEN, CDR2 SYDVKM. The CDR3 extends over 16 amino acids. The CDR3 sequence: CASTPGGSSYNSPLHF. CDR3 sequence (DNA): TGTGCCAGCACCCCCGGAGGTTCGTCCTATAATTCACCCCTCCACTTT.

This chain links TRBV5-1 with TRBJ2-5; D gene ambiguous. Trimming stripped 0 bases from V and 5 bases from J, with 14 bases between. CDR3 length: 15 residues. Germline-derived CDR1 and CDR2 are SGHRS and YFSETQ. This CDR3 reads CASSLDQATGETQYF. In DNA form, the CDR3 reads TGCGCCAGCAGCTTGGATCAGGCTACGGGTGAGACCCAGTACTTC.

The chain links TRBV7-2 to TRBJ1-1; TRBD1 matches 8 bases. V trimming: 4 bases; J trimming: 5 bases; junction bases outside the gene matches: 9. This CDR3 spans 15 amino acids. CDR1 is SGHTA, CDR2 FQGNSA, per germline. This chain's CDR3 is CASSYAPQGATEAFF. The CDR3 DNA is TGTGCCAGCAGCTACGCGCCCCAGGGGGCTACTGAAGCTTTCTTT.

The gene calls are TRBV28 and TRBJ2-7; 9 nucleotides agree with TRBD1. V shed 4 bases and J 6 bases; nucleotides not matched to a gene: 10. Germline V gene data show CDR1 as MDHEN and CDR2 as SYDVKM. The CDR3 has 15 amino acids. CDR3 residues: CASSSTPGQGGEQYF. The DNA for the CDR3 is TGTGCCAGCAGTTCCACGCCGGGACAGGGCGGCGAGCAGTACTTC. Full variable domain (rest looked up from reference TRBV28 and TRBJ2-7): DVKVTQSSRYLVKRTGEKVFLECVQDMDHENMFWYRQDPGLGLRLIYFSYDVKMKEKGDIPEGYSVSREKKERFSLILESASTNQTSMYLCASSSTPGQGGEQYFGPGTRLTVT.

The chain has TRBV5-4 and TRBJ2-2; no clear D. The germline CDR1 and CDR2 sequences are SGHNT and YYREEE (reference sequence). This CDR3 is built from 15 residues. V was shortened by 4 bases and J by 4 bases, with 14 bases between the two germline ends. This chain's CDR3 is CASSLNQDGTGELFF. CDR3 nucleotides: TGTGCCAGCAGCCTGAACCAAGACGGCACCGGGGAGCTGTTTTTT.

This clone was recorded a few times. Other DNA sequences in the sample encode the same CDR3. This chain joins TRBV30 and TRBJ2-7, with D perhaps TRBD2 (6 bases). Germline lookup yields CDR1 GTSNPN and CDR2 SVGIG (reference sequence). V shed 0 bases and J shed 7 bases, with 7 bases lying between them. The CDR3 spans 11 residues. DNA of the CDR3: TGTGCCTGGAGTGTCGGGGGAGAGCAGTACTTC. Its protein product is CAWSVGGEQYF.

The V and J genes are TRBV4-1 and TRBJ1-5, with a tentative D call TRBD1 (5 bases). This CDR3 region has 17 residues. CDR1 is MGHRA, CDR2 YSYEKL, per germline. With 0 bases removed from V and 2 bases from J, the gap between germline ends came to 14 bases. The CDR3 reads CASSQDPSRVGNQPQHF. The CDR3 nucleotides are TGCGCCAGCAGCCAAGATCCGTCCAGGGTTGGCAATCAGCCCCAGCATTTT.

CDR3 sequence reads: CASSLDLGGPATNEKLFF. CDR3 sequence (DNA): TGTGCCAGCAGCTTAGATCTGGGAGGGCCCGCAACTAATGAAAAACTGTTTTTT. The chain employs TRBV11-2 and TRBJ1-4, with D unresolved. Germline CDR1 and CDR2: SGHAT and FQNNGV. Trimming removed 0 bases from V and 0 bases from J, with 14 bases in between. The length of the CDR3 is 18 residues.

The V gene is TRBV7-8, the J gene TRBJ2-3; 9 bases are shared with TRBD2. V shed 2 bases and J 3 bases; nucleotides not matched to a gene: 6. CDR3 length equals 16 residues. The germline V gene has CDR1 SGHVS and CDR2 FQNEAQ. In nucleotides, the CDR3 is TGTGCCAGCAGCTTAAGCGGGGGGCTCGAGACAGATACGCAGTATTTT. Its protein product is CASSLSGGLETDTQYF.

The chain recombines TRBV11-2 with TRBJ2-2; the D is unclear. The CDR3 sequence is 14 residues long. CDR1 SGHAT and CDR2 FQNNGV come from the germline V gene. The ends were cut back, 1 base at V and 7 bases at J, with 10 bases in the middle. The CDR3: CASSLVESVGELFF. CDR3 sequence (DNA): TGTGCCAGCAGCTTAGTAGAGTCCGTCGGGGAGCTGTTTTTT.

The chain carries TRBV6-6 and TRBJ1-5; 8 bases match TRBD1. This CDR3 spans 13 amino acids. Germline trimming cut 11 bases from V and 3 bases from J; bases unmatched to any gene: 6. Germline assignment: CDR1 MNHNY and CDR2 SVGAGI (reference sequence). The CDR3 nucleotides are TGTGCCTCCCGGGGACAGGTCAATCAGCCCCAGCATTTT. Its protein is CASRGQVNQPQHF.

This clone was detected a few times. The rearrangement uses TRBV7-9 and TRBJ2-3; D call uncertain. Germline V gene lookup returns CDR1 SEHNR and CDR2 FQNEAQ (reference sequence). The ends were cut back, 0 bases at V and 6 bases at J, with 7 bases in the middle. The CDR3 sequence is 13 residues long. For the CDR3, the DNA is TGTGCCAGCAGCTTAGCAGGGATGGATACGCAGTATTTT. It is translated as CASSLAGMDTQYF.

This clone was seen only a few times. V is TRBV5-1 and J is TRBJ1-4; D is uncertain. The CDR3 is 16 amino acids. The V gene's germline CDR1 is SGHRS and CDR2 YFSETQ. V lost 0 bases and J lost 0, with 9 bases in between. CDR3 coding DNA: TGCGCCAGCAGCTTGGAGGATCCCGCAACTAATGAAAAACTGTTTTTT. It specifies CASSLEDPATNEKLFF.

This clone occurred a few times. This rearrangement joins TRBV30 to TRBJ1-5; 7 bases are a match to TRBD1. The CDR3 is made up of 16 amino acids. Germline CDR1 is GTSNPN and CDR2 is SVGIG (reference sequence). V was clipped by 1 base and J by 4 bases; unmatched bases: 10. The DNA for the CDR3 is TGTGCCTGGAGTGAAGCGGCAGGGGGGCGTAATCAGCCCCAGCATTTT. This gives the protein CAWSEAAGGRNQPQHF. The whole variable domain, remainder taken from reference TRBV30 and TRBJ1-5, is SQTIHQWPATLVQPVGSPLSLECTVEGTSNPNLYWYRQAAGRGLQLLFYSVGIGQISSEVPQNLSASRPQDRQFILSSKKLLLSDSGFYLCAWSEAAGGRNQPQHFGDGTRLSIL.

V is TRBV5-1 and J is TRBJ1-2; D is perhaps TRBD1 (5 bases). The length of the CDR3 is 15 residues. CDR1 and CDR2 from the germline V gene are SGHRS and YFSETQ. V gave up 3 bases and J gave up 2 bases, with 14 bases separating them. CDR3 in DNA: TGCGCCAGCAGCTCCGACGGAGGGGCGAACTATGGCTACACCTTC. It yields the protein CASSSDGGANYGYTF.

J is TRBJ2-7 and V is TRBV5-1; TRBD2 matches 13 bases. The V and J ends lost 6 bases and 3 bases, in that order; junction bases with no gene match: 3. The CDR3 is 14 residues long. Germline CDR1 and CDR2: SGHRS and YFSETQ. This chain's CDR3 is CASTRLAGGYEQYF. CDR3 DNA sequence: TGCGCCAGCACCCGACTAGCGGGGGGCTACGAGCAGTACTTC.

The chain recombines TRBV29-1 with TRBJ1-2, with D perhaps TRBD1 (5 bases). The ends were cut back, 2 bases at V and 0 bases at J, with 10 bases in the middle. Germline lookup yields CDR1 SQVTM and CDR2 ANQGSEA. The CDR3 has 14 amino acids. In DNA form, the CDR3 reads TGCAGCGTTGAATCTCGGGGCACTAACTATGGCTACACCTTC. Protein: CSVESRGTNYGYTF.

This clone appeared a few times. The V call is TRBV19, the J call TRBJ2-7; D might be TRBD1 (5 bases). V shed 6 bases and J shed 6 bases, with 18 bases lying between them. Germline CDR1 is LNHDA and CDR2 is SQIVND (reference sequence). This CDR3 region has 14 residues. The CDR3 here is CASSPQLTQGEQYF. CDR3 DNA: TGTGCCAGTAGCCCGCAGTTGACGCAGGGCGAGCAGTACTTC.